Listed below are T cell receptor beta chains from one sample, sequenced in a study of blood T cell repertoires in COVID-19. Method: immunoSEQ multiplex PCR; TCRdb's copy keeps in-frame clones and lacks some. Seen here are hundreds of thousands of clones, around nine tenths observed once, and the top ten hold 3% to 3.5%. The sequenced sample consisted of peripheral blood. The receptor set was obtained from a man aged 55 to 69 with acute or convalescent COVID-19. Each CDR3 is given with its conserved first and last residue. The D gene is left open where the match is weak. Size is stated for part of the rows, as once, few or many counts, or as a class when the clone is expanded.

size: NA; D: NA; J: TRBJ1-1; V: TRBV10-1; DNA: TGCGCCAGCAGTGAATGGAGTGAGAACACTGAAGCTTTCTTT; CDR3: CASSEWSENTEAFF
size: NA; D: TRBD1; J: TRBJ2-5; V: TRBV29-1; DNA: TGCAGCGTTGTCCCGCACAGGGGGCAAGAGACCCAGTACTTC; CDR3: CSVVPHRGQETQYF
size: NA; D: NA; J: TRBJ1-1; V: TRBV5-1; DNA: TGCGCCAGCAGCTTGCAGATGAACACTGAAGCTTTCTTT; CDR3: CASSLQMNTEAFF
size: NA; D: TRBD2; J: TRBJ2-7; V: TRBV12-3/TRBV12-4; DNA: TGTGCCAGCAGTATCCTCGGGACTAGCCCCCAGTACTTC; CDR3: CASSILGTSPQYF
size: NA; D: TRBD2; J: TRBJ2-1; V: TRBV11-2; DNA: TGTGCCAGCAGCTTAGCGGGGGGGCTGGGTGAGCAGTTCTTC; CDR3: CASSLAGGLGEQFF
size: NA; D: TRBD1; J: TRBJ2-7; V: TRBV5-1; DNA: TGCGCCAGCGGGCCCGGGACAGGGTTCGGCGAGCAGTACTTC; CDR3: CASGPGTGFGEQYF
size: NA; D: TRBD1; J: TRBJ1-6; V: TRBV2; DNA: TGTGCCAGCGGCAGACAGGGCCTGAATTCACCCCTCCACTTT; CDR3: CASGRQGLNSPLHF
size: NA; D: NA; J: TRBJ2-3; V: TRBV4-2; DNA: TGTGCCAGCAGCCAAGATCCGGGACTCCCCACAGATACGCAGTATTTT; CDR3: CASSQDPGLPTDTQYF
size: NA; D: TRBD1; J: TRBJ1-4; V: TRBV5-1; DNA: TGCGCCAGCAGCACAGACAGGGGCCGGGAGGAAAAACTGTTTTTT; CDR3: CASSTDRGREEKLFF
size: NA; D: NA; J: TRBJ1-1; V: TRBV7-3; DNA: TGTGCCAGCAGCTTATTTTCCGGTCGGGGGGTAGGTGACACTGAAGCTTTCTTT; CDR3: CASSLFSGRGVGDTEAFF
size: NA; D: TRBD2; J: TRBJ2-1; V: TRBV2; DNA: TGTGCCAGCGTTCAGCGGGGGGGCCGGGATGAGCAGTTCTTC; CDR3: CASVQRGGRDEQFF
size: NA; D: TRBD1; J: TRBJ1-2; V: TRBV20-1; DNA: TGCAGTGCTAGTCCCCGACAGGGACTTAACTATGGCTACACCTTC; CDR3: CSASPRQGLNYGYTF
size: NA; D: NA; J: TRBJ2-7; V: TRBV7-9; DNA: TGTGCCAGCAGCTTATACCCAGGGGCCACCTACGAGCAGTACTTC; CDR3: CASSLYPGATYEQYF
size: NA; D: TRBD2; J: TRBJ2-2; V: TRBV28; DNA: TGTGCCAGCAGTTTTAGCGGGGGGGCCGGGGAGCTGTTTTTT; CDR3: CASSFSGGAGELFF
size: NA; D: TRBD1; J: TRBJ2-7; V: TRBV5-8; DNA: TGTGCCAGCAACCTGGGAGGGACAGGGGGCTACGAGCAGTACTTC; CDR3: CASNLGGTGGYEQYF
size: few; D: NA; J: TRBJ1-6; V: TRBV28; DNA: TGTGCCAGCAGCTCGACAGGAGATAATTCACCCCTCCACTTT; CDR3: CASSSTGDNSPLHF
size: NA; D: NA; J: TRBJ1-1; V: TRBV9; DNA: TGTGCCAGCAGCACCCGGGGGGGAGACAACACTGAAGCTTTCTTT; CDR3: CASSTRGGDNTEAFF
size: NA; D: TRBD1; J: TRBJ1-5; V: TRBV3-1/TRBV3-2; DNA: TGTGCCAGCAGCCTAACCGGGACAGGGCGAAATCAGCCCCAGCATTTT; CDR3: CASSLTGTGRNQPQHF
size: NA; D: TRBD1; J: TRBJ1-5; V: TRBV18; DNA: TGTGCCAGCTCTACCGGGACAGGGAGCAATCAGCCCCAGCATTTT; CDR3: CASSTGTGSNQPQHF
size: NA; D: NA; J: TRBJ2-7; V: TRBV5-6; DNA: TGTGCCAGCAGCTCTCTTGCCAGGGACTTTACCTACGAGCAGTACTTC; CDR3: CASSSLARDFTYEQYF
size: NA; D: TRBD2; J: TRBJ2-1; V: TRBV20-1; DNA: TGCAGTGCTAGTCCCCCGCGGGGGGGCAGGAATGAGCAGTTCTTC; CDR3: CSASPPRGGRNEQFF
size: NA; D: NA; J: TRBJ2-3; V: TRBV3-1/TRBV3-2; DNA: TGTGCCAGCAGCCCTTGGACAGCCTCGGTGGATACGCAGTATTTT; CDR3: CASSPWTASVDTQYF
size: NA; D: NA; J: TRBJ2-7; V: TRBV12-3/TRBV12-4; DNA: TGTGCCAGCAGATCCGGGACATCTGCCGAGCAGTACTTC; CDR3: CASRSGTSAEQYF
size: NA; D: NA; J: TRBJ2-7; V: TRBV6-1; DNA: TGTGCCAGCAGTGAAATCCACAGGGTCAACGAGCAGTACTTC; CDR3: CASSEIHRVNEQYF
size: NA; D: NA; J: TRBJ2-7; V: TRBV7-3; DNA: TGTGCCAGCAGCTTAAGTGGAGGTTACGAGCAGTACTTC; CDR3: CASSLSGGYEQYF
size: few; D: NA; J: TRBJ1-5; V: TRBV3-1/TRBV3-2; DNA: TGTGCCAGCAGCCAAGGGACACCTTTCGGCAATCAGCCCCAGCATTTT; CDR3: CASSQGTPFGNQPQHF
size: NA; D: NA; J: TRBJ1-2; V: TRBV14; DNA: TGTGCCAGCAGCCAACAGGGAATCGATGGCTACACCTTC; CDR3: CASSQQGIDGYTF
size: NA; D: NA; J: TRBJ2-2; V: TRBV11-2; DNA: TGTGCCAGCAGCCCGCTCGGGGCCGGGGAGCTGTTTTTT; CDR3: CASSPLGAGELFF
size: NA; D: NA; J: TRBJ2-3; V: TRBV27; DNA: TGTGCCAGCACCCACACAGATACGCAGTATTTT; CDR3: CASTHTDTQYF
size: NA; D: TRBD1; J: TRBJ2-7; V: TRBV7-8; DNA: TGTGCCAGCAGCTTAGAGGCAGGGGGCTACGAGCAGTACTTC; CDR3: CASSLEAGGYEQYF
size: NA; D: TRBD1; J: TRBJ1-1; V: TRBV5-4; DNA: TGTGCCAGCAGCCCCGGGACAGGGGCAAGAATGAACACTGAAGCTTTCTTT; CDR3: CASSPGTGARMNTEAFF
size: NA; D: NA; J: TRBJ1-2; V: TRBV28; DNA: TGTGCCAGCAGTTTAAAAGGAGGACAGACACTCTACACCTTC; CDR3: CASSLKGGQTLYTF
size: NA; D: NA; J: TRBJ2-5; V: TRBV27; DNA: NA; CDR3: CASSLSYGGFLETQYF
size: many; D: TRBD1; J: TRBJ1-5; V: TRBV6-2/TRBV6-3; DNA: TGTGCCAGCAGTTGGGGGACGGGACAGGGGGCTGTTCAGCCCCAGCATTTT; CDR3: CASSWGTGQGAVQPQHF
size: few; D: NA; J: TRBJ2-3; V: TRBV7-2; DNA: TGTGCCAGCAGCACCTCCAGTGATACGCAGTATTTT; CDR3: CASSTSSDTQYF
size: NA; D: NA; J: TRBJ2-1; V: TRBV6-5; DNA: TGTGCCAGCAGTTACTCGCTCCAGGGGACGGGTGAGCAGTTCTTC; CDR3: CASSYSLQGTGEQFF
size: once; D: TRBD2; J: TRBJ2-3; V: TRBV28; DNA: TGTGCCAGCAGGCTCTTAGCGGGGGGTTCCACAGATACGCAGTATTTT; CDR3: CASRLLAGGSTDTQYF
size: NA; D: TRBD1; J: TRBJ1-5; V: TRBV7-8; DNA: TGTGCCAGCAGCTTCGGCCAGGGGGGCAATCAGCCCCAGCATTTT; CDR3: CASSFGQGGNQPQHF
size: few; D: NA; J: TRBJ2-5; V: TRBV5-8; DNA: TGTGCCAGCAGCCCCCTACAGGGATGGGGGTACCAAGAGACCCAGTACTTC; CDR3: CASSPLQGWGYQETQYF
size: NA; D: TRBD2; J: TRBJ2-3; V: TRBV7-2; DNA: TGTGCCAGCAGCTTAGGTGCGGGGGGAGATACGCAGTATTTT; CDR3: CASSLGAGGDTQYF
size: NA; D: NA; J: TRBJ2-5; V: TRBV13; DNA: TGTGCCAGCAGTAGACAGCGCCAAGAGACCCAGTACTTC; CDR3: CASSRQRQETQYF
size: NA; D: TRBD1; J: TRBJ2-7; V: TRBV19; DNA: TGTGCCAGTAGTCCTCACCGGGACAGAAGGTCCGAGCAGTACTTC; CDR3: CASSPHRDRRSEQYF
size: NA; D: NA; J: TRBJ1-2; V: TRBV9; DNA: TGTGCCAGCAGCGTAGGGCCAGGGGAGAGCTATGGCTACACCTTC; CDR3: CASSVGPGESYGYTF
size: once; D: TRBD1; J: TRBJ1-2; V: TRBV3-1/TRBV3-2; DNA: TGTGCCAGCAGCCAAGCTACAGGGGGGAATGGCTACACCTTC; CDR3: CASSQATGGNGYTF
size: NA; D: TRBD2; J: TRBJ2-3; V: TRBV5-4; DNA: TGTGCCAGCAGCTTGGGGACTAGCGGGGGCACAGATACGCAGTATTTT; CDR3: CASSLGTSGGTDTQYF
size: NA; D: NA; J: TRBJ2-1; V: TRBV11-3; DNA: TGTGCCAGCAGCTCCAGGACAGTTTCCTACAATGAGCAGTTCTTC; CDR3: CASSSRTVSYNEQFF
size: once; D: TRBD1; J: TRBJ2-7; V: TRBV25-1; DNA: TGTGCCAGCAGTGAAGACAGGGGAAGAAGGGAGCAGTACTTC; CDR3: CASSEDRGRREQYF
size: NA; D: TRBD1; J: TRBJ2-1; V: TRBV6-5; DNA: TGTGCCAGCAGTTACTCGACAGGGGGTCCTTACAATGAGCAGTTCTTC; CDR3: CASSYSTGGPYNEQFF
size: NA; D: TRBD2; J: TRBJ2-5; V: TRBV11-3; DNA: TGTGCCAGCAGCTTAGACCCGTTATGGGCTAGCGGGGGGGTTGAGACCCAGTACTTC; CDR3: CASSLDPLWASGGVETQYF